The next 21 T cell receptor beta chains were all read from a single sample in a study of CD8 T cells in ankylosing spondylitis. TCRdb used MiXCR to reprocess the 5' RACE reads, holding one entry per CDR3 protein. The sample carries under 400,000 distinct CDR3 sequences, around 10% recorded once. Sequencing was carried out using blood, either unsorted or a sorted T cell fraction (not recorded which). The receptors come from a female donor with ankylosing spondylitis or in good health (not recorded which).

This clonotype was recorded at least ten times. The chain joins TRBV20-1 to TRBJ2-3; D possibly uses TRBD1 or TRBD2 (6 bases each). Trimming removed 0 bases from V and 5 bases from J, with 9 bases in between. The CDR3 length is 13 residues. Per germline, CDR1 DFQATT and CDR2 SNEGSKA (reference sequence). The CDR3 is CSAREGGGDTQYF. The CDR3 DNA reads TGCAGTGCTAGAGAGGGGGGCGGAGATACGCAGTATTTT.

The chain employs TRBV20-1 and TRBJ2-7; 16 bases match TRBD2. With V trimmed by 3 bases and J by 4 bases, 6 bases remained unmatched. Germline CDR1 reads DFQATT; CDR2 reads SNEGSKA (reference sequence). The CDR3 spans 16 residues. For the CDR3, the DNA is TGCAGTGCTAGGGGGACTAGCGGGAGGGCCGGTTACGAGCAGTACTTC. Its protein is CSARGTSGRAGYEQYF.

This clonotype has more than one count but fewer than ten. The CDR3 DNA sequence: TGCGCCAGCAGCTCGGACTCGCAGGGTCGCACAGATACGCAGTATTTT. Translating gives CASSSDSQGRTDTQYF. The rearrangement links TRBV5-1 to TRBJ2-3, with D tentatively TRBD1 or TRBD2 (5 bases each). The length of the CDR3 is 16 residues. The germline CDR1 and CDR2 sequences are SGHRS and YFSETQ. V was trimmed by 3 bases and J by 1 base, leaving 15 bases between them.

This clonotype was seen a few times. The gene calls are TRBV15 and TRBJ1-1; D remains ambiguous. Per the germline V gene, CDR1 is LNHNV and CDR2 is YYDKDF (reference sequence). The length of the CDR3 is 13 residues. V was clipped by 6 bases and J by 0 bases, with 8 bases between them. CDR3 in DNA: TGTGCCACCAGTAACCGGATGAACACTGAAGCTTTCTTT. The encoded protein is CATSNRMNTEAFF. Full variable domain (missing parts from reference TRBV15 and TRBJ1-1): DAMVIQNPRYQVTQFGKPVTLSCSQTLNHNVMYWYQQKSSQAPKLLFHYYDKDFNNEADTPDNFQSRRPNTSFCFLDIRSPGLGDTAMYLCATSNRMNTEAFFGQGTRLTVV.

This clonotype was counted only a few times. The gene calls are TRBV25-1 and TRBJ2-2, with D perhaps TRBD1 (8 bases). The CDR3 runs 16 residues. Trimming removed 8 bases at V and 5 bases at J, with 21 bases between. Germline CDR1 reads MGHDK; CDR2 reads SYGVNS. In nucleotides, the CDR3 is TGTGCCAGCTCTACAGGGGGGGGATTTAGGACCGGGGAGCTGTTTTTT. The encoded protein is CASSTGGGFRTGELFF. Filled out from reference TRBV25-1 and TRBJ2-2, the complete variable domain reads EADIYQTPRYLVIGTGKKITLECSQTMGHDKMYWYQQDPGMELHLIHYSYGVNSTEKGDLSSESTVSRIRTEHFPLTLESARPSHTSQYLCASSTGGGFRTGELFFGEGSRLTVL.

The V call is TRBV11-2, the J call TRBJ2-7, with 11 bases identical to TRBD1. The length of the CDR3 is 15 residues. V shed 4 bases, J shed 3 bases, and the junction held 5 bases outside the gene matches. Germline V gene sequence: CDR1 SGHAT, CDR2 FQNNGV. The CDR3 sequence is CASSSGTGGYYEQYF. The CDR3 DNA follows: TGTGCCAGCAGCTCGGGGACAGGGGGATACTACGAGCAGTACTTC.

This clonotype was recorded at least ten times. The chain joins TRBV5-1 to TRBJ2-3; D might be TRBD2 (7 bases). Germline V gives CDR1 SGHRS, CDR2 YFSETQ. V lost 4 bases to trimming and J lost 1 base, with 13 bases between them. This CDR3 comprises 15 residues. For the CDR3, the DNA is TGCGCCAGCAGCCCGAAGGGGGGGCGCACAGATACGCAGTATTTT. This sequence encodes CASSPKGGRTDTQYF.

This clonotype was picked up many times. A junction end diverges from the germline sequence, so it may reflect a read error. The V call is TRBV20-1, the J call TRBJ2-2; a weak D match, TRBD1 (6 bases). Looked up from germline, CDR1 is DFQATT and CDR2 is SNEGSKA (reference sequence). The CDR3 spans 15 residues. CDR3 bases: TGCAGTGCTGGTGGGGGCCGATCGAATACCGGGGAGCTGTTTTTT. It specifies CSAGGGRSNTGELFF.

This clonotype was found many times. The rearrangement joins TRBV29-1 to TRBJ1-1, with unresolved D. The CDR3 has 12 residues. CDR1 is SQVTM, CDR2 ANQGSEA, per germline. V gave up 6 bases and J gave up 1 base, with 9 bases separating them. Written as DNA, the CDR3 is TGCAGCGTCGCAGGAGGGAACACTGAAGCTTTCTTT. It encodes CSVAGGNTEAFF.

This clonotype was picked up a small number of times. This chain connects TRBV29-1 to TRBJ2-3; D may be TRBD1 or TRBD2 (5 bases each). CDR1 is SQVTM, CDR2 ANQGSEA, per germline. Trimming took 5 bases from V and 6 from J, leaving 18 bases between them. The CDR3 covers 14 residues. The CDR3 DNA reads TGCAGCGTTACAGGAGGCAGGCCTCCGGATACGCAGTATTTT. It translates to CSVTGGRPPDTQYF.

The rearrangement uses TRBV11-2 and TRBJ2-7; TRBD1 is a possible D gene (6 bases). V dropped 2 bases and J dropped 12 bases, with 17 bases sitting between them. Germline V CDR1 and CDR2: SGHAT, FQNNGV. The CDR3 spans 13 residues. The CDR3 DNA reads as TGTGCCAGCAGCTTAAACCCCGGACAGTCTCCGTACTTC. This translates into CASSLNPGQSPYF.

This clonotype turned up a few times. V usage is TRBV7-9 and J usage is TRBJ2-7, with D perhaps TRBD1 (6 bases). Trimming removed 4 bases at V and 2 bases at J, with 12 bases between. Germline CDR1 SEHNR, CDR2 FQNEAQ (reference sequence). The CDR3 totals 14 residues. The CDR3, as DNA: TGTGCCAGCAGCTCAGATAGGGGGACCTACGAGCAGTACTTC. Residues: CASSSDRGTYEQYF.

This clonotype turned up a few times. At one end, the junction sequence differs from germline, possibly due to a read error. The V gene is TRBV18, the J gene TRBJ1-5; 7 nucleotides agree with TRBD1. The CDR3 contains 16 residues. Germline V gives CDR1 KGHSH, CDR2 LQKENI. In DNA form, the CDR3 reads TGTGCCAGCTCCCCACCTACAGGGGCGAGCAATCAGCCCCAGCATTTT. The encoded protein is CASSPPTGASNQPQHF. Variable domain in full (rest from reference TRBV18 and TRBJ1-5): NAGVMQNPRHLVRRRGQEARLRCSPMKGHSHVYWYRQLPEEGLKFMVYLQKENIIDESGMPKERFSAEFPKEGPSILRIQQVVRGDSAAYFCASSPPTGASNQPQHFGDGTRLSIL.

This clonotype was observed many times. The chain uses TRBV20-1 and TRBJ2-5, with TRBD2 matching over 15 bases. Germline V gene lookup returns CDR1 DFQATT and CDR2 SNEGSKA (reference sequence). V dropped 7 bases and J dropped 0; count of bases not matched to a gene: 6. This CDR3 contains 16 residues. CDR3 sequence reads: CSVRTSGGGYQETQYF. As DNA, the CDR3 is TGCAGTGTTAGGACTAGCGGGGGGGGGTACCAAGAGACCCAGTACTTC.

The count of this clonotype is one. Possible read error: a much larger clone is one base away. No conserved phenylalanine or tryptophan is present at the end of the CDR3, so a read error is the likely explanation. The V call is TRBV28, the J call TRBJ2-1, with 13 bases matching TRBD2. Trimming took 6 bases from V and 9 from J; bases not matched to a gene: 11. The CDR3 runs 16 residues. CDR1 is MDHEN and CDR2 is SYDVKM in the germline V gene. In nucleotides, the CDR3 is TGTGCCAGCAGCCCCTCAACTAGCGGGAGGGCCGGTGAGCAGTTCTTG. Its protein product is CASSPSTSGRAGEQFL.

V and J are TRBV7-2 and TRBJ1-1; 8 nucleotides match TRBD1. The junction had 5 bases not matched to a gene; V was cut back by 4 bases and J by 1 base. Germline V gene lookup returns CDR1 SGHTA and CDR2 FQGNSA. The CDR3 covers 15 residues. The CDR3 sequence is CASSSGGAGNTEAFF. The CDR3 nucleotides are TGTGCCAGCAGCTCAGGGGGCGCGGGGAACACTGAAGCTTTCTTT.

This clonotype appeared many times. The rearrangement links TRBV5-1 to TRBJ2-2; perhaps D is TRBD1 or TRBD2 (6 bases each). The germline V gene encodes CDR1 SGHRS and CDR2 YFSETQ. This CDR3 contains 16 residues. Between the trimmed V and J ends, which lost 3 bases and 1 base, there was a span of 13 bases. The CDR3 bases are TGCGCCAGCAGCTCGGGGGCCAACCTGAACACCGGGGAGCTGTTTTTT. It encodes CASSSGANLNTGELFF.

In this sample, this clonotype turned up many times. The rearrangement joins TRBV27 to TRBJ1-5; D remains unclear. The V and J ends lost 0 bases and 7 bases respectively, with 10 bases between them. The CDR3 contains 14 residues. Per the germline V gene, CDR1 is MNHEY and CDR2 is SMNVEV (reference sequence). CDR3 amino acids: CASSLSRGGQPQHF. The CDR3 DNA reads TGTGCCAGCAGTTTATCAAGAGGCGGGCAGCCCCAGCATTTT.

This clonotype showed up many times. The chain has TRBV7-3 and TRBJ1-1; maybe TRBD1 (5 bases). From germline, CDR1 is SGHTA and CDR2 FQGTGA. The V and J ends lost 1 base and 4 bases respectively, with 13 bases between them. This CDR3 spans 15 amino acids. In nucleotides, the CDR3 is TGTGCCAGCAGCTTAAATGGGGCCCATAGCACTGAAGCTTTCTTT. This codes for CASSLNGAHSTEAFF.

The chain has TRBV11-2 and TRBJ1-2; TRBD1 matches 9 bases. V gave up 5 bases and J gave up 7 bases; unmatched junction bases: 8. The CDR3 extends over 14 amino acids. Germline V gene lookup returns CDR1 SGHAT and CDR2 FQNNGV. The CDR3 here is CASSLPGQGAGYTF. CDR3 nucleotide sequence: TGTGCCAGCAGCCTACCGGGACAGGGCGCTGGCTACACCTTC.

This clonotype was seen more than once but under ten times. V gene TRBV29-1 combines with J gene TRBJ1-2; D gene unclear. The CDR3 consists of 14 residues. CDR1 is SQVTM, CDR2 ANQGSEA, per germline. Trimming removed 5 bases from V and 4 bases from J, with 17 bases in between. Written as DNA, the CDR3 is TGCAGCGTTACCGGGTTACGAGGAGGCTATGGCTACACCTTC. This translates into CSVTGLRGGYGYTF.